This is a list of T cell receptor beta chains from one sample in a study of blood T cell repertoires in COVID-19. The repertoire was sequenced with immunoSEQ multiplex PCR; TCRdb's copy has only in-frame clones and lacks some. Here the sample spans around 160,000 clones, around 80% being singletons. Sequenced: PBMCs or T cells enriched from blood (not recorded which). The receptors derive from a man between 45 and 60 years old who had recovered from COVID-19. Each CDR3 is given with its conserved first and last residue. A D gene is named only where the DNA matches it firmly. Where a row states a size, it is once, few, many or the class of an expanded clone; other rows omit it.

.,TRBJ2-3,TRBV3-1/TRBV3-2,13,.,CASSQAAEDTQYF,TGTGCCAGCAGCCAAGCGGCGGAAGATACGCAGTATTTT
few,TRBJ1-5,TRBV6-5,15,.,CASSMSGGGNQPQHF,TGTGCCAGCAGCATGTCCGGGGGGGGTAATCAGCCCCAGCATTTT
.,TRBJ2-7,TRBV12-3/TRBV12-4,13,.,CASSLQGSHEQYF,TGTGCCAGCAGTTTACAGGGATCCCACGAGCAGTACTTC
.,TRBJ2-5,TRBV28,15,TRBD1,CASSHGQGLQETQYF,TGTGCCAGCAGCCATGGACAGGGCCTCCAAGAGACCCAGTACTTC
.,TRBJ1-1,TRBV7-9,16,TRBD1,CASSLAGQGKIGEAFF,TGTGCCAGCAGCTTAGCCGGACAGGGAAAAATAGGTGAAGCTTTCTTT
.,TRBJ2-3,TRBV7-6,19,TRBD1,CASSCSHCPGQGRTDTQYF,TGTGCCAGCAGCTGTAGCCACTGTCCAGGACAGGGGCGGACAGATACGCAGTATTTT
once,TRBJ2-2,TRBV6-6,15,.,CASSFDRSDTGELFF,TGTGCCAGCAGTTTCGACAGGTCCGACACCGGGGAGCTGTTTTTT
once,TRBJ2-5,TRBV19,15,TRBD1,CASSTVTGLRETQYF,TGTGCCAGTAGTACTGTGACAGGGTTGAGAGAGACCCAGTACTTC
.,TRBJ1-1,TRBV5-1,13,.,CASSYNLNTEAFF,TGCGCCAGCAGCTACAATTTGAACACTGAAGCTTTCTTT
.,TRBJ2-4,TRBV19,14,TRBD2,CASRAGLASDIQYF,TGTGCCAGTAGAGCGGGACTAGCCTCAGACATTCAGTACTTC
few,TRBJ1-1,TRBV29-1,13,.,CSGLGATTTEAFF,TGCAGCGGTCTAGGGGCCACCACCACTGAAGCTTTCTTT
.,TRBJ1-6,TRBV19,13,TRBD1,CAAGGSYNSPLHF,TGTGCCGCAGGGGGCTCCTATAATTCACCCCTCCACTTT
.,TRBJ2-3,TRBV12-3/TRBV12-4,12,.,CASSPTGNTQYF,TGTGCCAGCAGTCCCACAGGAAATACGCAGTATTTT
.,TRBJ1-1,TRBV19,14,TRBD1,CASSAWDRDTEAFF,TGTGCCAGTAGTGCCTGGGACAGGGACACTGAAGCTTTCTTT
.,TRBJ2-7,TRBV1,15,.,CTSSRRDRGINEQYF,TGCACCAGCAGCCGTAGGGACAGGGGGATAAACGAGCAGTACTTC
.,TRBJ2-7,TRBV28,14,.,CASSSGIPDYEQYF,TGTGCCAGCAGTTCAGGGATCCCTGACTACGAGCAGTACTTC
.,TRBJ1-4,TRBV3-1/TRBV3-2,19,.,CASSQGGLTNRLINEKLFF,TGTGCCAGCAGCCAAGGCGGATTAACCAATAGGTTAATCAATGAAAAACTGTTTTTT
.,TRBJ1-1,TRBV5-1,15,.,CASSYSARRDTEAFF,TGCGCCAGCAGCTACTCGGCCCGACGGGACACTGAAGCTTTCTTT
.,TRBJ1-1,TRBV29-1,13,.,CSVGLGVDTEAFF,TGCAGCGTTGGATTGGGCGTAGACACTGAAGCTTTCTTT
.,TRBJ2-5,TRBV5-1,17,TRBD2,CASSVGRLAGRQETQYF,TGCGCCAGCAGCGTCGGTAGGCTAGCGGGCCGTCAAGAGACCCAGTACTTC
.,TRBJ2-4,TRBV24-1,18,.,CATSDSSPQGGTKNIQYF,TGTGCCACCAGTGATTCAAGTCCGCAGGGTGGTACCAAAAACATTCAGTACTTC
once,TRBJ2-7,TRBV20-1,11,.,CSASAGYEQYF,TGCAGTGCTAGTGCAGGCTACGAGCAGTACTTC
.,TRBJ2-2,TRBV25-1,17,TRBD1,CASSDPRDRGNTGELFF,TGTGCCAGCAGTGATCCCCGGGACAGGGGAAACACCGGGGAGCTGTTTTTT
.,TRBJ1-4,TRBV7-2,13,.,CASSDPHSEKLFF,TGTGCCAGCAGCGATCCCCATAGCGAAAAACTGTTTTTT
few,TRBJ1-4,TRBV19,17,TRBD1,CASRPGQLIATNEKLFF,TGTGCCAGTAGACCGGGACAGCTCATTGCAACTAATGAAAAACTGTTTTTT
.,TRBJ2-5,TRBV5-4,15,TRBD1,CASSSGQLLGETQYF,TGTGCCAGCAGCTCGGGACAGCTATTGGGGGAGACCCAGTACTTC
.,TRBJ2-7,TRBV2,14,TRBD1,CASRPGTGGYEQYF,TGTGCCAGTCGGCCCGGGACAGGGGGTTACGAGCAGTACTTC
.,TRBJ2-7,TRBV29-1,13,.,CSVEEGRADWQYF,TGCAGCGTTGAAGAGGGCAGGGCAGACTGGCAGTACTTC
.,TRBJ2-7,TRBV6-5,15,TRBD1,CASRTTWDRSYEQYF,TGTGCCAGCAGGACAACTTGGGACAGATCCTACGAGCAGTACTTC
.,TRBJ2-2,TRBV19,14,TRBD1,CASKGTANTGELFF,TGTGCCAGTAAAGGGACAGCGAACACCGGGGAGCTGTTTTTT
.,TRBJ1-6,TRBV5-4,17,TRBD1,CASSSGQVTTYNSPLHF,TGTGCCAGCAGCTCCGGACAGGTGACAACCTATAATTCACCCCTCCACTTT
.,TRBJ2-7,TRBV10-3,15,.,CATGPEQGGSYEQYF,TGTGCCACCGGCCCTGAACAGGGTGGGTCCTACGAGCAGTACTTC
.,TRBJ1-1,TRBV6-5,14,TRBD1,CASKKGAGNTEAFF,TGTGCCAGCAAGAAGGGGGCCGGGAACACTGAAGCTTTCTTT
.,TRBJ2-7,TRBV25-1,16,TRBD2,CASSEEAGGAHYEQYF,TGTGCCAGCAGTGAAGAGGCCGGGGGGGCCCACTACGAGCAGTACTTC
.,TRBJ2-2,TRBV2,18,TRBD1,CASSEAIGGRDGGGELFF,TGTGCCAGCAGTGAAGCAATAGGGGGCCGGGATGGTGGCGGGGAGCTGTTTTTT
.,TRBJ2-7,TRBV28,15,.,CASSPLGGKIYEQYF,TGTGCCAGCAGCCCCTTGGGCGGGAAGATCTACGAGCAGTACTTC
.,TRBJ1-4,TRBV2,14,TRBD1,CASRTVGGQEKLFF,TGTGCCAGCAGGACGGTTGGGGGACAGGAAAAACTGTTTTTT
.,TRBJ1-1,TRBV19,15,.,CASKTLSRMNTEAFF,TGTGCCAGTAAAACACTTAGCCGGATGAACACTGAAGCTTTCTTT
.,TRBJ1-2,TRBV29-1,11,.,CSDRGSYGYTF,TGCAGCGACCGCGGAAGCTATGGCTACACCTTC
.,TRBJ2-7,TRBV29-1,16,TRBD2,CSVGGIRDGSSHEQYF,TGCAGCGTGGGGGGGATCCGGGACGGTTCTAGCCACGAGCAGTACTTC
.,TRBJ2-7,TRBV18,13,.,CASSETQGNEQYF,TGTGCCAGCTCAGAGACGCAGGGGAACGAGCAGTACTTC